The clone carrying this T cell receptor (beta chain) was detected only once. The antigen remains unidentified. The data are from a study of T cell responses to AZD1222 COVID-19 vaccine. General study points: White British people made up most donors, females outnumbered males, and clonal diversity was possibly underestimated.

Only in-frame clones appear in the TCRdb table, and some are missing; sequencing was by immunoSEQ multiplex PCR. The repertoire holds 90,000 to 150,000 clones, with roughly 90% as singletons. Trimming stripped 0 bases from V and 1 base from J, with 11 bases between. Per the germline V gene, CDR1 is LNHNV and CDR2 is YYDKDF (reference sequence). The CDR3 has 16 residues. The V gene is TRBV15, the J gene TRBJ2-3; D may be TRBD1 (6 bases). The sample consisted of peripheral blood, taken 28 days after the second AZD1222 dose. This TCR was recovered from an adult who received the AZD1222 COVID-19 vaccine. CDR3 sequence reads: CATSRDRGMGTDTQYF. CDR3 sequence (DNA): TGTGCCACCAGCAGAGATAGGGGGATGGGCACAGATACGCAGTATTTT.